The clone carrying this T cell receptor (beta chain) was seen once. Germline CDR1 reads SGHTA; CDR2 reads FQGNSA. This CDR3 has 16 amino acids. Trimming took 5 bases from V and 0 from J, leaving 13 bases between them. The entry originates in a study of Ad26.COV2.S vaccination and SARS-CoV-2 variants. Regarding treatment: 19 received Ad26.COV2.S at low or high dose, single or two shots; 5 received placebo; per-sample allocation not given. Sampling was done on day 63 after the first vaccine or placebo injection. Clones were sequenced by immunoSEQ multiplex PCR, and TCRdb holds only the in-frame ones, with some missing. Of some 340,000 clones in the sample, about 86% were seen once.

This receptor was obtained from a person aged 18-60 years who received the Ad26.COV2.S COVID-19 vaccine or a placebo. The rearrangement links TRBV7-2 to TRBJ1-4; tentative D call: TRBD1 (5 bases). This specimen consisted of peripheral blood, obtained in a trial of Ad26.COV2.S vaccine versus placebo. CDR3 sequence: CASSGRGSTTNEKLFF. The CDR3, as DNA: TGTGCCAGCAGCGGACGGGGGTCCACAACTAATGAAAAACTGTTTTTT.